Listed below are T cell receptor beta chains from one sample, sequenced in a study of OX40 agonist ivuxolimab in advanced cancers. Data came from immunoSEQ multiplex PCR; TCRdb stores just in-frame clones and leaves some out. Among 6,000 to 8,500 clones, about 94% were seen once, and the ten largest hold about an eighth. Specimen: CD4+ or CD8+ T cells sorted from blood, collected in a trial of the OX40 agonist ivuxolimab. The source is an adult with an advanced solid tumor such as melanoma, head and neck, liver or kidney cancer. CDR3s include the opening cysteine and the closing phenylalanine or tryptophan. D genes are given only for firm matches. Size tells how often a clone was seen (once, few, many) or the class of an expanded clone, and some rows leave it out.

V	J	size	D	DNA	CDR3
TRBV29-1	TRBJ1-4	NA	NA	TGCAGCGTTGAAGGGGCGGTCCCCAATGAAAAACTGTTTTTT	CSVEGAVPNEKLFF
TRBV6-4	TRBJ1-3	NA	NA	TGTGCCAGCAAAAAAGCAAACACCATATATTTT	CASKKANTIYF
TRBV7-2	TRBJ2-5	NA	TRBD1	TGTGCCAGCAGCCCAAACACCGACAGGGGCCAGACCCAGTACTTC	CASSPNTDRGQTQYF
TRBV7-9	TRBJ1-1	NA	NA	TGTGCCAGCAGCCGAAGCACCACTGAAGCTTTCTTT	CASSRSTTEAFF
TRBV7-8	TRBJ1-2	NA	NA	TGTGCCAGCAGCTTGTTTGAGGGAAACTATGGCTACACCTTC	CASSLFEGNYGYTF
TRBV4-1	TRBJ2-3	NA	TRBD2	TGCGCCAGCAGCCAAGATTCGCTAGCGGGGAGCACAGATACGCAGTATTTT	CASSQDSLAGSTDTQYF
TRBV6-1	TRBJ2-7	NA	TRBD2	TGTGCCAGCAGCGCGGGACTATCCTCCTACGAGCAGTACTTC	CASSAGLSSYEQYF
TRBV28	TRBJ2-2	NA	NA	TGTGCCAGCAGTCCACACACGAGCACCGGGGAGCTGTTTTTT	CASSPHTSTGELFF
TRBV15	TRBJ2-5	NA	NA	TGTGCCACCAGACACAGGATTGAGGGGACCCAGTACTTC	CATRHRIEGTQYF
TRBV15	TRBJ1-4	NA	TRBD1	TGTGCCACCAGCGGACAGGGGGCGCCAACTAATGAAAAACTGTTTTTT	CATSGQGAPTNEKLFF
TRBV10-2	TRBJ2-7	NA	NA	TGCGCCAGCTTACCTCCCAGGGGCGGGGGAACCTACGAGCAGTACTTC	CASLPPRGGGTYEQYF
TRBV12-5	TRBJ1-2	NA	NA	TGTGCTAGTGGTTTGGTAGGGATCGGGGGGGATGGCTCGGATGGCTACACCTTC	CASGLVGIGGDGSDGYTF
TRBV9	TRBJ2-1	NA	TRBD2	TGTGCCAGCAGCGTAGCTAGCGGGAGGGTATCCTACAATGAGCAGTTCTTC	CASSVASGRVSYNEQFF
TRBV18	TRBJ1-4	NA	TRBD1	TGTGCCAGCTCATTTGTCAGGGGGACTAATGAAAAACTGTTTTTT	CASSFVRGTNEKLFF
TRBV28	TRBJ1-3	NA	NA	TGTGCCACCGCCCGGCAGAGGTTCTCTGGAAACACCATATATTTT	CATARQRFSGNTIYF
TRBV5-6	TRBJ2-7	NA	NA	TGTGCCAGCAGCTCCCCGCAGACTGCCTCCTACGAGCAGTACTTC	CASSSPQTASYEQYF
TRBV4-2	TRBJ2-3	NA	TRBD2	TGTGCCAGCAGTTCTAGCGGGACTGACACAGATACGCAGTATTTT	CASSSSGTDTDTQYF
TRBV5-1	TRBJ1-1	NA	TRBD1	TGCGCCAGCAGCTTGCCCGAAATGGGACAGGGGGGAACTGAAGCTTTCTTT	CASSLPEMGQGGTEAFF
TRBV5-1	TRBJ2-1	NA	TRBD2	TGCGCCAGCAGCTTGGGTGGACTAGCGGGGGGCCCCTCCTACAATGAGCAGTTCTTC	CASSLGGLAGGPSYNEQFF
TRBV7-2	TRBJ2-2	NA	TRBD2	TGTGCCAGCAGCTTTAGCGGGAGGGCGTCCGGGGAGCTGTTTTTT	CASSFSGRASGELFF
TRBV7-6	TRBJ2-7	NA	TRBD2	TGTGCCAGCAGCTTAGCTTCTAGCGGATCCTCCTACGAGCAGTACTTC	CASSLASSGSSYEQYF
TRBV2	TRBJ2-5	NA	TRBD1	TGTGCCAGCACCAGGGACAGGGGTAAGGTAGAGACCCAGTACTTC	CASTRDRGKVETQYF
TRBV15	TRBJ1-1	NA	NA	TGTGCCACCAGCAGAGAGGCCGGTACTGAAGCTTTCTTT	CATSREAGTEAFF
TRBV9	TRBJ2-5	NA	NA	TGTGCCAGCAGCGTAGGTCCGGCAGGGACGGAGACCCAGTACTTC	CASSVGPAGTETQYF
TRBV5-1	TRBJ2-5	NA	TRBD2	TGCGCCAGCAGCTTAGGCGGGAGAGGGGAGACCCAGTACTTC	CASSLGGRGETQYF
TRBV11-2	TRBJ2-1	NA	TRBD2	TGTGCCAGCAGCTTAGGCGGGAGCTCCTACAATGAGCAGTTCTTC	CASSLGGSSYNEQFF
TRBV28	TRBJ1-1	NA	NA	TGTGCCATAGGGGACACTGAAGCTTTCTTT	CAIGDTEAFF
TRBV9	TRBJ2-3	NA	TRBD2	TGTGCCAGCAGCGTAGTTAGCGGGAGTAGCACAGATACGCAGTATTTT	CASSVVSGSSTDTQYF
TRBV4-2	TRBJ2-1	NA	NA	TGTGCCAGCAGCCAACCGACAGCATTCAATGAGCAGTTCTTC	CASSQPTAFNEQFF
TRBV27	TRBJ1-1	NA	NA	TGTGCCAGCAGTTCGCCCGTGGGGACAAGTGGCGCTGAAGCTTTCTTT	CASSSPVGTSGAEAFF
TRBV6-6	TRBJ2-5	NA	TRBD1	TGTGCCAGCACCAGACAGGGAAGAGAGACCCAGTACTTC	CASTRQGRETQYF
TRBV5-1	TRBJ2-7	NA	TRBD2	TGCGCCAGCAAACCGGGGGAGGGAGGGCGGTCCGAGCAGTACTTC	CASKPGEGGRSEQYF
TRBV28	TRBJ2-2	once	TRBD2	TGTGCCAGCAGTTCTGGACTAGCGGGAGGGTGGTGGATCGGGGAGCTGTTTTTT	CASSSGLAGGWWIGELFF
TRBV10-3	TRBJ1-2	NA	NA	TGTGCCATCAGTGACTTTAGGGTTACTAACTATGGCTACACCTTC	CAISDFRVTNYGYTF
TRBV28	TRBJ1-4	NA	NA	TGTGCCAGCAGTTTAAAAGGGGGAAGTGAAAAACTGTTTTTT	CASSLKGGSEKLFF
TRBV5-1	TRBJ2-1	NA	NA	TGCGCCAGCAGCCCCCCGAGTAGTTTTGGCAATGAGCAGTTCTTC	CASSPPSSFGNEQFF
TRBV19	TRBJ2-5	NA	NA	TGTGCCAGTAGTATCGGCGGAGGGGGCGAGACCCAGTACTTC	CASSIGGGGETQYF
TRBV28	TRBJ2-4	NA	TRBD1	TGTGCCAGCAGGGGACAGGGAGTGAACATTCAGTACTTC	CASRGQGVNIQYF
TRBV10-2	TRBJ2-3	NA	TRBD1	TGCGCCACCCTCATTTCCGGGACAGGGGTCACAGATACGCAGTATTTT	CATLISGTGVTDTQYF
TRBV9	TRBJ1-1	NA	NA	TGTGCCAGCAGCCCCCTAGGTGAGGTGAACACTGAAGCTTTCTTT	CASSPLGEVNTEAFF
TRBV28	TRBJ2-3	NA	NA	TGTGCCAGCACCCGAGGGACTGATCCCAGCACAGATACGCAGTATTTT	CASTRGTDPSTDTQYF
TRBV5-1	TRBJ2-3	NA	NA	TGCGCCAGCAGCGACGCGCGGATGGGGGCAGGCACAGATACGCAGTATTTT	CASSDARMGAGTDTQYF
TRBV5-4	TRBJ1-1	NA	NA	TGTGCCAGCAGCTTGGTAGGGGAAACTGAAGCTTTCTTT	CASSLVGETEAFF
TRBV2	TRBJ2-3	once	TRBD2	TGTGCCAGCAGTGACTCTCTAGCGGGAGGGACAGATACGCAGTATTTT	CASSDSLAGGTDTQYF
TRBV30	TRBJ2-3	NA	TRBD2	TGTGCCTGGAGTTTCCTCGGGACTAGCGGGGCAGATACGCAGTATTTT	CAWSFLGTSGADTQYF
TRBV5-1	TRBJ2-2	NA	TRBD1	TGCGCCAGCAGTCAAACAGGGGGCGCGAACACCGGGGAGCTGTTTTTT	CASSQTGGANTGELFF
TRBV18	TRBJ2-7	NA	TRBD2	TGTGCCAGAACTAGCGGGAGGCCACTTGTTGAGCAGTACTTC	CARTSGRPLVEQYF
TRBV4-1	TRBJ2-5	NA	NA	TGCGCCAGCAGCCAAGTCGGCAGCCCGGCGGAGACCCAGTACTTC	CASSQVGSPAETQYF